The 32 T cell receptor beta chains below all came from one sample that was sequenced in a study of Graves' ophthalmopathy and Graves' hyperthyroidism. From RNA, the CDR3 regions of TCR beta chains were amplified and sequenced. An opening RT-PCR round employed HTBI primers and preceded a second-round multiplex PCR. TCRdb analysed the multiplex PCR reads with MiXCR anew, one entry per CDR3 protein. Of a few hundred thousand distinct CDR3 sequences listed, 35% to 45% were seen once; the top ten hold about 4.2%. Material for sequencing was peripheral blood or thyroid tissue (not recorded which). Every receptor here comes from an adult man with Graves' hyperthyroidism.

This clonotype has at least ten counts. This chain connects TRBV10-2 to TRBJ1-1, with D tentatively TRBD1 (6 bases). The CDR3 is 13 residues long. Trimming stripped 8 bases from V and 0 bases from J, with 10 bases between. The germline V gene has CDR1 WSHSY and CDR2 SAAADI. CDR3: CASRDTLNTEAFF. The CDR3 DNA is TGCGCCAGCCGGGACACACTGAACACTGAAGCTTTCTTT.

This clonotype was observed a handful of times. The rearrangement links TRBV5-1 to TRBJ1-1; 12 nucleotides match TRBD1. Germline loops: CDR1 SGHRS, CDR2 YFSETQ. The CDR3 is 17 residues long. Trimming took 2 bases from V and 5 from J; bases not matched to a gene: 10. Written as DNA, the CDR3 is TGCGCCAGCAGCTTCCAACTGGGGGACAGGGGGCAGACTGAAGCTTTCTTT. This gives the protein CASSFQLGDRGQTEAFF.

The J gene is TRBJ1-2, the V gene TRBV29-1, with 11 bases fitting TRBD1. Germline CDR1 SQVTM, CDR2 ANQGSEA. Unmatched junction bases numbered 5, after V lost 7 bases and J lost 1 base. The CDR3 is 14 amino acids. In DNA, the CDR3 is TGCAGCGGGACAGGGGGCGTATTTAACTATGGCTACACCTTC. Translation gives CSGTGGVFNYGYTF.

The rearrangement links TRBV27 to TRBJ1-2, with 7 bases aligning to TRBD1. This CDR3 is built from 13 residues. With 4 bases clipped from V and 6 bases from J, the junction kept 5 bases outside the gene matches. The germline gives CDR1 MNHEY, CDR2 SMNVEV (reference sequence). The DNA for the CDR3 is TGTGCCAGCAGTTCCAGGGGGGGGGATGGCTACACCTTC. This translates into CASSSRGGDGYTF.

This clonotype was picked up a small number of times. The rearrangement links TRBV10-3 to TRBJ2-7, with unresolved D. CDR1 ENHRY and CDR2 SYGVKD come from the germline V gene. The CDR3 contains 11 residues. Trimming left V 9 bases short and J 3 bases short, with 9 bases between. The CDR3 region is CAIPDGYEQYF. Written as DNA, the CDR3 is TGTGCCATTCCGGACGGCTACGAGCAGTACTTC.

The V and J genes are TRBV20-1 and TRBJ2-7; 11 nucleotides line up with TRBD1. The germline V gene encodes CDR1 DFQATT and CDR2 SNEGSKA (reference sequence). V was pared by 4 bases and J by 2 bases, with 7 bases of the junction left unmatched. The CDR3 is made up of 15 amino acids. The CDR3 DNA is TGCAGTGCTAAAGGGACAGGGGGAACCACCTACGAGCAGTACTTC. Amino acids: CSAKGTGGTTYEQYF.

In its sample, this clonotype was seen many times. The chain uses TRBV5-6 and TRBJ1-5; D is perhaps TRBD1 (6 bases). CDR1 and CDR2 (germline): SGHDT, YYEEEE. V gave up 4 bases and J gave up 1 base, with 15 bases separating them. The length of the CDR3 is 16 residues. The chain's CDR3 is CASSTWDTRSNQPQHF. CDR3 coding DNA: TGTGCCAGCAGCACATGGGACACTCGGAGCAATCAGCCCCAGCATTTT.

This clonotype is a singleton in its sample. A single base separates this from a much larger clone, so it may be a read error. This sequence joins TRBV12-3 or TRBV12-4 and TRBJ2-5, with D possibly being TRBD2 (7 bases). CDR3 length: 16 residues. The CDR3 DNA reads TGCGCCAGCAGCCAAGGGGGGGCAGGTCCCCAAGAGACCCAGTACTTC. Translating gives CASSQGGAGPQETQYF.

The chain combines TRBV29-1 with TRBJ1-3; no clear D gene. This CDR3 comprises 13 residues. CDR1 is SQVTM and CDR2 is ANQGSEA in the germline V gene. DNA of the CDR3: TGCAGTTTAGGCCGAGTTCCAGGAAACACCATATATTTT. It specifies CSLGRVPGNTIYF.

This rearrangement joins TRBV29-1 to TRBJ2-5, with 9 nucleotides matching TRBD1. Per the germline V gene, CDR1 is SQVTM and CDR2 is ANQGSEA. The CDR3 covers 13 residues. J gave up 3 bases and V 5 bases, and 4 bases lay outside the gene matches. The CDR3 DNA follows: TGCAGCGTTCTGGGACAGGGTGAAGAGACCCAGTACTTC. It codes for CSVLGQGEETQYF.

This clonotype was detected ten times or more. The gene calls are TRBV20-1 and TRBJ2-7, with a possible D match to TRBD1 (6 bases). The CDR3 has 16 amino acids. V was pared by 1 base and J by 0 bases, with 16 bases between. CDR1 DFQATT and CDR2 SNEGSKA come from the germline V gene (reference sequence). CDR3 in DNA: TGCAGTGCTAGAGCTTGGGGGCAGGGGAGCTCCTACGAGCAGTACTTC. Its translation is CSARAWGQGSSYEQYF.

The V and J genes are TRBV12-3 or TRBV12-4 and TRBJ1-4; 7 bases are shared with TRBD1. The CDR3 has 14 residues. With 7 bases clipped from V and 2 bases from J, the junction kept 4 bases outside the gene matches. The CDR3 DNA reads TGTGCCAGCACCTCGACAGGGACTAATGAAAAACTGTTTTTT. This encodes CASTSTGTNEKLFF.

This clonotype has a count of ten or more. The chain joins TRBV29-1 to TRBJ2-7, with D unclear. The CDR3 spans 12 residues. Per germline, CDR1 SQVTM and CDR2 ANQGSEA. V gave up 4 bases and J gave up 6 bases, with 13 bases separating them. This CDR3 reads CSVGRPMGEQYF. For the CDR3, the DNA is TGCAGCGTTGGACGTCCGATGGGCGAGCAGTACTTC.

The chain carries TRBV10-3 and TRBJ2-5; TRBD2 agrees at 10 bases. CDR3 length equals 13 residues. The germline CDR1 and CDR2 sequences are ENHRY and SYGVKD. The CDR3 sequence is CAPTSGVLETQYF. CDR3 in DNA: TGTGCTCCCACTAGCGGGGTTCTAGAGACCCAGTACTTC.

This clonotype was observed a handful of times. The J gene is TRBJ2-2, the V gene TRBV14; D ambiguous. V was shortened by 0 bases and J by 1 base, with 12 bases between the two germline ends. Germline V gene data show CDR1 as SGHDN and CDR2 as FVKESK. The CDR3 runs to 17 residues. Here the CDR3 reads CASSQDGLQQNTGELFF. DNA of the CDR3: TGTGCCAGCAGCCAAGATGGTTTACAGCAGAACACCGGGGAGCTGTTTTTT.

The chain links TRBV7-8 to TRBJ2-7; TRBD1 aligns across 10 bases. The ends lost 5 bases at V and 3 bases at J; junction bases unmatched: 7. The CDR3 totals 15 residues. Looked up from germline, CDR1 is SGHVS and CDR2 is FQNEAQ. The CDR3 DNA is TGTGCCAGCAGCCAAGGGACAGGGGTGGTCTACGAGCAGTACTTC. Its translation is CASSQGTGVVYEQYF.

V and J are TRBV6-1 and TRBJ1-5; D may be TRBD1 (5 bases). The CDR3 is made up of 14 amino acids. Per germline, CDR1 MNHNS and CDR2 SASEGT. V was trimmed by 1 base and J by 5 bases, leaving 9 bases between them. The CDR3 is CASSEVTADQPQHF. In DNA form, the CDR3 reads TGTGCCAGCAGTGAAGTGACAGCTGATCAGCCCCAGCATTTT.

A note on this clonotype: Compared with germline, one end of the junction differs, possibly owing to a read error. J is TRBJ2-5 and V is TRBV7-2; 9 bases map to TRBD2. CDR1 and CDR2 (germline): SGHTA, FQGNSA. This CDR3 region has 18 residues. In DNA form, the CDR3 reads TGCGCCAGCAGCTTGAAAACAGGGGCTAGCGGGGAGCGGGAGACCCAGTACTTC. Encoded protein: CASSLKTGASGERETQYF. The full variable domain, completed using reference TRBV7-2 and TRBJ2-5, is GAGVSQSPSNKVTEKGKDVELRCDPISGHTALYWYRQSLGQGLEFLIYFQGNSAPDKSGLPSDRFSAERTGGSVSTLTIQRTQQEDSAVYLCASSLKTGASGERETQYFGPGTRLLVL.

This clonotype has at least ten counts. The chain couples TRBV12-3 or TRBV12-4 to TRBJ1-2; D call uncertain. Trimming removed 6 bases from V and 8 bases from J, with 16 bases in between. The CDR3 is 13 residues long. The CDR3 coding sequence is TGTGCCAGCAGCCCAGGAAGCCAGAAGGGCTACACCTTC. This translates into CASSPGSQKGYTF.

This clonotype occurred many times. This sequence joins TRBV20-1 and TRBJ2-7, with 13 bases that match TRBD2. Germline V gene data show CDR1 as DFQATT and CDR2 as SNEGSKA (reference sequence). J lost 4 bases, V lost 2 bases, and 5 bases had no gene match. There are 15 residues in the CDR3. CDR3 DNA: TGCAGTGCTAGACCAGGGACTAGCGGGGTTTACGAGCAGTACTTC. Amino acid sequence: CSARPGTSGVYEQYF.

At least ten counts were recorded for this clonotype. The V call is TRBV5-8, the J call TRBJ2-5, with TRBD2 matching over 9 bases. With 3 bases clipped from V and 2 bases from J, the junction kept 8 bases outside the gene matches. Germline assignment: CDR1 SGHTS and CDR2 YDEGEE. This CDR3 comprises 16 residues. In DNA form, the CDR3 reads TGTGCCAGCAGCTCGACTAGCGGAATCGTACAAGAGACCCAGTACTTC. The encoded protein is CASSSTSGIVQETQYF.

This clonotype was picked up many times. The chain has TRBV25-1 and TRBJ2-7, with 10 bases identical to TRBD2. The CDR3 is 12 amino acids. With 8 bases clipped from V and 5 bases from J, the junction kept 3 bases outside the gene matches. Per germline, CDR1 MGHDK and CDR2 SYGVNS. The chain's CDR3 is CASGLAANEQYF. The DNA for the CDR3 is TGTGCCAGCGGACTAGCGGCAAACGAGCAGTACTTC.

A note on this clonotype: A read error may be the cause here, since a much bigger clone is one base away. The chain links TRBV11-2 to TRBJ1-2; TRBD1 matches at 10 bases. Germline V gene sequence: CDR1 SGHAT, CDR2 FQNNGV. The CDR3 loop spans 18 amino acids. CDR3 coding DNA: TGTGCCGGCAGCTCGGTCCGGGACAGGGGTCCCATCAACTATGGCTACACCTTC. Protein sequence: CAGSSVRDRGPINYGYTF.

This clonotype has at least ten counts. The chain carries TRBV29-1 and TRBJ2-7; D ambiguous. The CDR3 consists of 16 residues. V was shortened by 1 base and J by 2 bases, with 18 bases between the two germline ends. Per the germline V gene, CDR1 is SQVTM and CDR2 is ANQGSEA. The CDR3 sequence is CSVEGRAEADPYEQYF. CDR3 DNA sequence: TGCAGCGTTGAAGGACGTGCCGAGGCGGACCCCTACGAGCAGTACTTC.

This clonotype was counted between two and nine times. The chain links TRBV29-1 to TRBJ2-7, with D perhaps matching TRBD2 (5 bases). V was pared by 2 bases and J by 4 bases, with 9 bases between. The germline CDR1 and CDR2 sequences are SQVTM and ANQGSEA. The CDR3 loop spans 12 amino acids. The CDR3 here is CSVESPGYEQYF. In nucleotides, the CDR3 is TGCAGCGTTGAATCGCCGGGGTACGAGCAGTACTTC.

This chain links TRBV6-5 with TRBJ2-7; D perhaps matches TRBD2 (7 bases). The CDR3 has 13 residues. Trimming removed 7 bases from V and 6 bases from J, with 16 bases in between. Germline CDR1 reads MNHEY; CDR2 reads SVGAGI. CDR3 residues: CASTRGGGSEQYF. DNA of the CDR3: TGTGCCAGCACGAGGGGGGGAGGATCCGAGCAGTACTTC.

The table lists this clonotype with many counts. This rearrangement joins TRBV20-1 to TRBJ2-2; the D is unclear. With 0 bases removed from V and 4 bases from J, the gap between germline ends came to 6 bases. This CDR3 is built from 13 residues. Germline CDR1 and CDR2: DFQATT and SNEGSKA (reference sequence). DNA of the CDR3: TGCAGTGCTAGAGACCCTAGCACCGGGGAGCTGTTTTTT. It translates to CSARDPSTGELFF.

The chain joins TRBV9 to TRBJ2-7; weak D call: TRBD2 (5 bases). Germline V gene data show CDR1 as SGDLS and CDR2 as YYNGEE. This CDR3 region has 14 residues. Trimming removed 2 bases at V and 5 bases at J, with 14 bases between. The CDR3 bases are TGTGCCAGCAGCGTCCGTGGGAGACGCGACGAGCAGTACTTC. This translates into CASSVRGRRDEQYF.

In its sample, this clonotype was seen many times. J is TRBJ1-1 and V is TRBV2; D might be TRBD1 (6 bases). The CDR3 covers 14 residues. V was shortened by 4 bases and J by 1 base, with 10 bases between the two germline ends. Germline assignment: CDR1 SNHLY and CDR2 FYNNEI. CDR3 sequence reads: CASSVGGQNTEAFF. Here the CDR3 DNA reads TGTGCCAGCAGTGTAGGGGGACAGAACACTGAAGCTTTCTTT.

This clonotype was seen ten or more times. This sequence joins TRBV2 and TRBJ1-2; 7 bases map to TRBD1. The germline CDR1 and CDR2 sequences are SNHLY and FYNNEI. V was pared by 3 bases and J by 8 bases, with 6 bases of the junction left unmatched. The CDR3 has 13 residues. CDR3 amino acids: CASSESGGGGYTF. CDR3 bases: TGTGCCAGCAGTGAGTCAGGGGGGGGCGGCTACACCTTC.

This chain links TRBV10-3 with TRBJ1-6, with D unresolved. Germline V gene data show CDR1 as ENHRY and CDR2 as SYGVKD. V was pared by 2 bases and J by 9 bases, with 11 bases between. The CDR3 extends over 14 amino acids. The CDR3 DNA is TGTGCCATCAGTGAGACCGGGGAGGGTTCACCCCTCCACTTT. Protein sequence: CAISETGEGSPLHF.

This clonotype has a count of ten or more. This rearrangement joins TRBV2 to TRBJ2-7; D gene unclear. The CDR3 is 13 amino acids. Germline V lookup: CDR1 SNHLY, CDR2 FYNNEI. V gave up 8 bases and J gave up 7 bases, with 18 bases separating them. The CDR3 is CASYSYRSPEQYF. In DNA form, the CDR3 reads TGTGCCAGCTACAGCTATAGGAGTCCGGAGCAGTACTTC.